The subject of this entry is one T cell receptor beta chain. Its antigen is not known. V was trimmed by 1 base and J by 4 bases, leaving 8 bases between them. Per the germline V gene, CDR1 is SGHTA and CDR2 is FQGNSA. This CDR3 comprises 14 residues. This entry is derived from a study of cytomegalovirus exposure and HLA in healthy donors. Study results and limitations: It was found in a later analysis that first-cohort TCR clusters tended to co-occur in the 95 to 150 validation repertoires. A few chains tied to CMV proved CMV antigen-specific in vitro. It was 150 to 200 TCR beta chains that were listed as cytomegalovirus-associated. The study found most TCR sequences rare, yet found some public TCRs in many donors.

Sequenced by immunoSEQ multiplex PCR; TCRdb stores in-frame clones only, minus some. The sample includes about 240,000 clones, 87% of them seen just once. This TCR was sampled from a man aged 18 to 29 in good health and CMV-seronegative. The sample taken for sequencing was PBMCs. This chain uses TRBV7-2 with TRBJ1-5; D is possibly TRBD1 (5 bases). CDR3 in amino acids: CASSLGGGNQPQHF. DNA for the CDR3: TGTGCCAGCAGCTTAGGCGGGGGAAATCAGCCCCAGCATTTT. The variable domain in full, with the rest retrieved from reference TRBV7-2 and TRBJ1-5, is GAGVSQSPSNKVTEKGKDVELRCDPISGHTALYWYRQSLGQGLEFLIYFQGNSAPDKSGLPSDRFSAERTGGSVSTLTIQRTQQEDSAVYLCASSLGGGNQPQHFGDGTRLSIL.